This TCR beta chain was profiled in a study of OX40 agonist ivuxolimab in advanced cancers. For context, the study as a whole: The costimulatory receptor OX40 (CD134) was targeted by ivuxolimab, a fully human IgG2 agonistic monoclonal antibody. Intravenous ivuxolimab was administered to patients every 2 weeks at six dose levels: 0.01, 0.1, 0.3, 1.5, 3 and 10 mg/kg. Of the 50 to 55 dose-escalation patients, hepatocellular carcinoma was present in about 20, melanoma in approximately 15, renal cell carcinoma in 9 and head and neck cancer in 9. The dose-escalation cohort was almost 85% male with a mean age of about 60 years, ranging from roughly 20 to 85. Patients were allowed to have had prior anti-PD-1, anti-PD-L1 or anti-CTLA-4 therapy, and around two fifths of the dose-escalation patients had been treated with checkpoint inhibitors. Partial responses occurred in three dose-escalation patients: two with cutaneous melanoma and one with hepatocellular carcinoma. Peripheral TCRbeta sequencing aimed to test whether ivuxolimab altered TCR sequence diversity and caused clonal T-cell expansion. The paper covers the monotherapy dose-escalation part of the phase I ivuxolimab trial, which included N of about 50 patients. What the research found in general, with its limitations: Clonal expansion of both CD4+ and CD8+ blood T cells was observed from baseline to week 6 at doses 0.1 to 3.0 mg/kg. The antigen specificity of the peripheral T cells that underwent clonal expansion was not determined. In the 0.1-3.0 mg/kg groups, partial responders had among the lowest normalized peripheral clonal expansion, particularly in CD8+ T cells. On average, CD8+ T cells showed more expanded clones than CD4+ T cells after ivuxolimab. Low levels of normalized T-cell clonal expansion were also shown by some nonresponding patients.

To note about this clone: No antigen is known for it. No quality values exist for individual bases; no much larger clone is one base distant.

Patients with a history of autoimmune disease or receiving systemic immunosuppression were excluded from the trial. In every dose cohort, peripheral blood was drawn for TCR sequencing at baseline, cycle 4 day 1, and cycle 7 day 1. Samples were obtained from an open-label, multicenter, first-in-human phase I dose-escalation trial of ivuxolimab. Adults with locally advanced or metastatic head and neck squamous cell, hepatocellular, melanoma or renal cell carcinoma were enrolled in the trial. Before TCR sequencing, CD4+ T cells and CD8+ T cells were sorted from peripheral blood as separate populations. In the germline V gene, CDR1 corresponds to SGHVS and CDR2 to FQNEAQ. Ends trimmed: V by 6 bases, J by 7 bases; bases unmatched to a gene: 14. The CDR3 sequence holds 15 residues, the cysteine and phenylalanine included. Kept here is only the CDR3 DNA, which spans 45 bases and is read in frame from base 1.

For sequencing of the TCRbeta CDR3 region, genomic DNA was extracted from the sorted cells. The immunoSEQ Assay was used for sequencing of TCRbeta CDR3 regions. TCRdb obtained this table from immuneACCESS and retained in-frame rearrangements with V and J assigned. These tables miss some clones; where compared with another copy, unresolved V genes account for less than half of the shortfall, and the remainder is unexplained. Across this sample there are roughly 29,000 clones, with 80% to 95% seen only once. Clones ranked in the top ten supply around 8.9% of the sample. The V and J segments used are TRBV7-8 and TRBJ2-7; 8 bases in between match TRBD1. This specimen was CD4+ or CD8+ T cells sorted from blood, taken in a trial of the OX40 agonist ivuxolimab. This receptor was identified in an adult with an advanced solid tumor such as melanoma, head and neck, liver or kidney cancer. The CDR3 region reads CASSPRTGLDREQYF. At the DNA level, the sequence is TGTGCCAGCAGTCCAAGGACAGGGTTGGATCGGGAGCAGTACTTC.